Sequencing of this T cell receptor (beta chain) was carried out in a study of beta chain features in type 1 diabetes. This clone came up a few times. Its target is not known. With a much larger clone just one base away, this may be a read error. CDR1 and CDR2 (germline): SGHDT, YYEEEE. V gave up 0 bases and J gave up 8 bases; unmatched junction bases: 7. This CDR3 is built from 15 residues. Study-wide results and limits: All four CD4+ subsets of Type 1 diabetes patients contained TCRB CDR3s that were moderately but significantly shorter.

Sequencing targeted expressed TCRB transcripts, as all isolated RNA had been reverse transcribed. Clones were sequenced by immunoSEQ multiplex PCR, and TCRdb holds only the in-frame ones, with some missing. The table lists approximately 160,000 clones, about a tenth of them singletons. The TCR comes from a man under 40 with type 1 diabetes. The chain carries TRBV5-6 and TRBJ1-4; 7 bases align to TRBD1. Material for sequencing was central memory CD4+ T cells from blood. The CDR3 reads CASSLVGQAEEKLFF. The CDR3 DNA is TGTGCCAGCAGCTTGGTCGGACAGGCTGAGGAAAAACTGTTTTTT.